These 18 T cell receptor beta chains were sequenced from one sample in a study of T cell changes during pregnancy in multiple sclerosis. Sequencing used immunoSEQ multiplex PCR; TCRdb keeps in-frame clones, though not all of them. The table records tens of thousands of clones, about 92% of them present only once. The sequences come from peripheral blood, collected in the second trimester of pregnancy. The receptors were gathered from a female donor in good health, enrolled as a control in a pregnancy study.

The sample holds one count of this clone. The chain couples TRBV2 to TRBJ1-6, with D maybe TRBD1 (5 bases). Per germline, CDR1 SNHLY and CDR2 FYNNEI. V gave up 11 bases and J gave up 2 bases, with 19 bases separating them. This CDR3 has 16 amino acids. The DNA for the CDR3 is TGTGCCGGGGATCTAAGGGGCAGAACCTATAATTCACCCCTCCACTTT. Translation: CAGDLRGRTYNSPLHF.

This clone appeared a single time. The chain recombines TRBV4-2 with TRBJ2-3; 10 bases are shared with TRBD2. CDR1 and CDR2 (germline): LGHNA, YNFKEQ. J lost 4 bases, V lost 0 bases, and 7 bases had no gene match. There are 17 residues in the CDR3. The CDR3 is CASSQEVAGGPSDTQYF. The CDR3 DNA reads as TGTGCCAGCAGCCAAGAAGTAGCGGGAGGTCCCTCAGATACGCAGTATTTT.

The genes are TRBV27 and TRBJ1-1; a possible D gene is TRBD1 (6 bases). The germline V gene encodes CDR1 MNHEY and CDR2 SMNVEV (reference sequence). The CDR3 totals 14 residues. V gave up 6 bases and J gave up 4 bases, with 15 bases separating them. CDR3 amino acids: CASRTSTGSTEAFF. The CDR3 coding sequence is TGTGCCAGCAGAACCTCAACAGGGAGCACTGAAGCTTTCTTT.

The rearrangement joins TRBV2 to TRBJ2-5; perhaps TRBD2 as D (5 bases). Germline V gives CDR1 SNHLY, CDR2 FYNNEI. V gave up 4 bases and J gave up 1 base, with 13 bases separating them. The CDR3 has 15 amino acids. CDR3 sequence (DNA): TGTGCCAGCAGTGTGGACTCGGGTAGCCAAGAGACCCAGTACTTC. As protein: CASSVDSGSQETQYF.

The chain is built from TRBV19 and TRBJ1-6; D is possibly TRBD1 (6 bases). The germline V and J ends were trimmed by 1 base and 11 bases, with 12 bases remaining between them. Germline-derived CDR1 and CDR2 are LNHDA and SQIVND (reference sequence). The CDR3 sequence is 14 residues long. CDR3 sequence reads: CASSIGNRVTPLHF. For the CDR3, the DNA is TGTGCCAGTAGTATAGGTAACAGGGTGACACCCCTCCACTTT.

This chain links TRBV19 with TRBJ2-7, with 10 nucleotides matching TRBD2. The germline gives CDR1 LNHDA, CDR2 SQIVND (reference sequence). With V trimmed by 4 bases and J by 3 bases, 0 bases remained unmatched. The CDR3 totals 13 residues. CDR3 in amino acids: CASSTSGSYEQYF. CDR3 nucleotides: TGTGCCAGTAGTACTAGCGGGAGCTACGAGCAGTACTTC.

The V call is TRBV5-4, the J call TRBJ2-3, with TRBD1 identical over 7 bases. The junction had 9 bases not matched to a gene; V was cut back by 4 bases and J by 4 bases. The CDR3 totals 15 residues. Germline V CDR1 and CDR2: SGHNT, YYREEE (reference sequence). The CDR3 DNA reads as TGTGCCAGCAGCGGAGTACGACAGGGATCAGATACGCAGTATTTT. It codes for CASSGVRQGSDTQYF.

V gene TRBV23-1 combines with J gene TRBJ2-7; maybe TRBD1 (5 bases). TRBV23-1 is an ORF for which the function is uncertain. The CDR3 extends over 14 amino acids. Trimming shortened V by 4 bases and J by 9 bases, and 19 bases separated the two germline ends. CDR3 loop: CASSLTGSARGQYF. The CDR3 bases are TGCGCCAGCAGTCTTACCGGGTCAGCAAGGGGGCAGTACTTC.

The gene calls are TRBV28 and TRBJ2-7; D ambiguous. This CDR3 region has 12 residues. Trimming took off 8 bases at V and 3 bases at J, with 11 bases between the two ends. Germline CDR1 and CDR2: MDHEN and SYDVKM. For the CDR3, the DNA is TGTGCCAGCTCGAACAGTCTCTACGAGCAGTACTTC. It yields the protein CASSNSLYEQYF. Full variable domain (outside the CDR3, taken from reference TRBV28 and TRBJ2-7): DVKVTQSSRYLVKRTGEKVFLECVQDMDHENMFWYRQDPGLGLRLIYFSYDVKMKEKGDIPEGYSVSREKKERFSLILESASTNQTSMYLCASSNSLYEQYFGPGTRLTVT.

The chain uses TRBV5-1 and TRBJ2-3, with unresolved D. The germline V and J ends were trimmed by 1 base and 0 bases, with 3 bases remaining between them. This CDR3 is 13 amino acids long. CDR1 is SGHRS and CDR2 is YFSETQ in the germline V gene. The CDR3 DNA reads TGCGCCAGCAGCTTGACAAGCACAGATACGCAGTATTTT. Amino acids: CASSLTSTDTQYF.

The J gene is TRBJ1-2, the V gene TRBV2; no clear D gene. The CDR3 contains 13 residues. Trimming pared 7 bases from V and 2 bases from J, leaving 11 bases between. Germline V gives CDR1 SNHLY, CDR2 FYNNEI. The CDR3 is CASTARGNYGYTF. DNA for the CDR3: TGTGCCAGCACAGCTAGAGGGAACTATGGCTACACCTTC.

The chain is built from TRBV6-5 and TRBJ2-7, with D maybe TRBD1 (6 bases). CDR3 length equals 13 residues. The V gene lost 5 bases and the J gene lost 3 bases, with 11 bases spanning the gap. Germline V gene lookup returns CDR1 MNHEY and CDR2 SVGAGI. The CDR3 nucleotides are TGTGCCAGCAGTATAGGACAGCTCTACGAGCAGTACTTC. This gives the protein CASSIGQLYEQYF.

The chain uses TRBV4-2 and TRBJ2-3; D gene unclear. Germline V gene lookup returns CDR1 LGHNA and CDR2 YNFKEQ. CDR3 size: 15 residues. V was shortened by 0 bases and J by 4 bases, with 11 bases between the two germline ends. DNA for the CDR3: TGTGCCAGCAGCCAAGATCTAGTCGTCTCAGATACGCAGTATTTT. Translated: CASSQDLVVSDTQYF.

The rearrangement uses TRBV19 and TRBJ1-5; D remains ambiguous. Trimming stripped 6 bases from V and 7 bases from J, with 13 bases between. Germline V gene lookup returns CDR1 LNHDA and CDR2 SQIVND (reference sequence). The CDR3 length is 13 residues. CDR3 residues: CASSRLLGQPQHF. CDR3 nucleotides: TGTGCCAGTAGCCGGCTACTAGGGCAGCCCCAGCATTTT.

V gene TRBV2 combines with J gene TRBJ1-2; 10 nucleotides align to TRBD1. Per germline, CDR1 SNHLY and CDR2 FYNNEI. CDR3 length equals 14 residues. The CDR3 loop reads CATVRDRGSSGYTF. In nucleotides, the CDR3 is TGTGCTACCGTTCGGGACAGGGGCTCCTCTGGCTACACCTTC.

The chain couples TRBV11-3 to TRBJ1-3; TRBD1 is a possible D gene (5 bases). The V end was cut by 5 bases, the J end by 1 base, with 12 bases between. Germline loops: CDR1 SGHNT, CDR2 YENEEA. The CDR3 is 15 residues long. The CDR3: CASSHRGVSGNTIYF. The CDR3 nucleotides read TGTGCCAGCAGCCATCGGGGGGTGTCTGGAAACACCATATATTTT.

The chain has TRBV15 and TRBJ1-5; 8 nucleotides line up with TRBD1. CDR3 length: 14 residues. Looked up from germline, CDR1 is LNHNV and CDR2 is YYDKDF (reference sequence). V was clipped by 8 bases and J by 4 bases; unmatched bases: 7. CDR3 amino acids: CATWGTGRNQPQHF. The DNA for the CDR3 is TGTGCCACCTGGGGGACAGGACGGAATCAGCCCCAGCATTTT. Combining the CDR3 with reference TRBV15 and TRBJ1-5 gives the whole variable domain DAMVIQNPRYQVTQFGKPVTLSCSQTLNHNVMYWYQQKSSQAPKLLFHYYDKDFNNEADTPDNFQSRRPNTSFCFLDIRSPGLGDTAMYLCATWGTGRNQPQHFGDGTRLSIL.

The V call is TRBV27, the J call TRBJ2-7, with 11 nucleotides matching TRBD2. The CDR3 consists of 14 residues. Germline lookup yields CDR1 MNHEY and CDR2 SMNVEV (reference sequence). V lost 7 bases and J lost 6; bases outside the gene matches: 8. DNA of the CDR3: TGTGCCAGCACCCCTACCGGGACTAGCGGCGAGCAGTACTTC. Translating gives CASTPTGTSGEQYF.